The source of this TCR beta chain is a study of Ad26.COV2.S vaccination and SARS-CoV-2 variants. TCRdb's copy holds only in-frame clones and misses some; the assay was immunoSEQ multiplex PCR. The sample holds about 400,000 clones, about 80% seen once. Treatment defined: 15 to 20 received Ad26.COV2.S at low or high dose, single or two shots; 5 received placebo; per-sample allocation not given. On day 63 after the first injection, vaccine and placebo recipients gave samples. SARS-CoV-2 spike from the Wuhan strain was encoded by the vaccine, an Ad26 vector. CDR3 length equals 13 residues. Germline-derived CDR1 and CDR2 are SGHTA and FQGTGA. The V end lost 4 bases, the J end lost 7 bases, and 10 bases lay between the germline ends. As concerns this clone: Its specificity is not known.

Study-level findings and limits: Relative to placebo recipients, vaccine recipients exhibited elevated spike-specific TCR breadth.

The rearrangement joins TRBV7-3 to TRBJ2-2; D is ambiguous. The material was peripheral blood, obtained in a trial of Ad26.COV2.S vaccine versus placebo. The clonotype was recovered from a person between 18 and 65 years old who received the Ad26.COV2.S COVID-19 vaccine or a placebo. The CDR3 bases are TGTGCCAGCAGCTACAGCGCCTTCGGGGAGCTGTTTTTT. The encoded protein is CASSYSAFGELFF. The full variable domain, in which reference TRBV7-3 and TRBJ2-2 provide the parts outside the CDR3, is GAGVSQTPSNKVTEKGKYVELRCDPISGHTALYWYRQSLGQGPEFLIYFQGTGAADDSGLPNDRFFAVRPEGSVSTLKIQRTERGDSAVYLCASSYSAFGELFFGEGSRLTVL.